The present TCR beta chain was sequenced within a study of OX40 agonist ivuxolimab in advanced cancers. The overall study: Intravenous ivuxolimab was administered to patients every 2 weeks at 0.01 to 10 mg/kg.

Broader study findings: Blood T cells, both CD4+ and CD8+, expanded clonally by week 6 at 0.1 to 3.0 mg/kg.

The CDR3 sequence is 16 residues long. Unmatched junction bases numbered 7, after V lost 5 bases and J lost 5 bases. CDR1 and CDR2 (germline): SGHVS, FQNEAQ. For this clone: Its antigen remains unknown.

Profiling relied on immunoSEQ multiplex PCR, and the TCRdb table lists in-frame clones only, not all of them. The table records about 20,000 clones, around 84% of them present only once. The chain joins TRBV7-8 to TRBJ2-5, with 14 bases that match TRBD2. The source is an adult with an advanced solid tumor such as melanoma, head and neck, liver or kidney cancer. Sample: CD4+ or CD8+ T cells sorted from blood, taken in a trial of the OX40 agonist ivuxolimab. The CDR3 loop is CASSLGTSGGRETQYF. For the CDR3, the DNA is TGTGCCAGCAGCCTTGGGACTAGCGGGGGCCGGGAGACCCAGTACTTC.